This T cell receptor beta chain was recovered during a study of graft-versus-host responses after intestinal transplantation. For the study at large: Recipients underwent multivisceral, liver-intestinal, or isolated intestinal transplants. Recipients across the board were started on anti-thymocyte globulin induction, then kept on tacrolimus and steroids for two to four years. The study's findings and limits: High graft-versus-host to host-versus-graft T cell clonal ratios marked allografts of patients with graft-donor macrochimerism. The marrow of recipients harbored GvH clones, and ileum or blood showed some of them first.

For this clone: Its antigen is as yet unknown.

The protocol was immunoSEQ multiplex PCR, while the TCRdb copy is restricted to in-frame clones and leaves out a portion. The repertoire consists of about 90,000 clones, with roughly 90% occurring once and the leading ten covering 0.3% to 0.45%. The germline V and J ends were trimmed by 3 bases and 7 bases, with 10 bases remaining between them. Germline V lookup: CDR1 KGHSH, CDR2 LQKENI. The CDR3 has 13 amino acids. The TCR originated in a human donor who was the organ donor for an intestinal transplant. Here the sequenced sample was unstimulated CD4+ T cells sorted from spleen or lymph node cells, taken before transplant. This rearrangement joins TRBV18 to TRBJ1-5; D remains ambiguous. CDR3 loop: CASSPPTGQPQHF. The CDR3 region has the DNA TGTGCCAGCTCACCCCCCACGGGACAGCCCCAGCATTTT.